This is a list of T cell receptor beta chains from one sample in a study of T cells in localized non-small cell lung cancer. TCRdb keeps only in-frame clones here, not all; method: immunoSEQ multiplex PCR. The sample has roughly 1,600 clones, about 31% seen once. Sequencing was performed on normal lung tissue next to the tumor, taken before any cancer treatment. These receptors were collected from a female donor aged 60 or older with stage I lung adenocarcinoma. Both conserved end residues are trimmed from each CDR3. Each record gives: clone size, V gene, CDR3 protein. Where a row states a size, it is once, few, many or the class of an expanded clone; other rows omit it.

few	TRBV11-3	ASSKQPPVAQETQY
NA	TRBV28	ASSLSSGARRNQPQH
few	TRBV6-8	ASKGQVSVDTIY
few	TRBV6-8	ASSLTGGLADTQY
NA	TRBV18	ASQPTQDTQY
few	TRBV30	ARSSGRATDTQY
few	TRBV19	ASSALTGGLTDTQY
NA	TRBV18	ASSPPSSGGAREQF
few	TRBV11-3	ASSWDRGTDTQY
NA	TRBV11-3	ASSPSYTPGETQY
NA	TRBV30	AWTPPRGLSYEQY
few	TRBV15	ATRREGQRGASTDTQY
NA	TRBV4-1	ASSRSSERGAYEQY
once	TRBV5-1	ASSLGAGTYNEQF
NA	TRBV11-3	ASSSAGGFYEQF
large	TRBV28	ASSLQNTEAF
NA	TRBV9	ASSVQGLSYEQY
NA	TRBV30	AWSVQGGNIQY
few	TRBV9	ASSGQGSEQY
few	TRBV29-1	SVEDNGGQGAPDTQY
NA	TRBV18	ASSPGTGDLSSTDTQY
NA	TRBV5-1	ASSLEPTGGAETQY
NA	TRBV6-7	ASMVNNEQF
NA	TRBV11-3	ASSTFSGPTDTQY
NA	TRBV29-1	SVGPEREKLF
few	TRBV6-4	ASSFYFTVEEREQF
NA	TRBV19	ASSNQPGTDLTEAF
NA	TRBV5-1	ASSFLPGQEYEQY
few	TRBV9	ASTKRGGSDTQY
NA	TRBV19	ASSIESTGALNYGYT
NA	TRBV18	ASSQGQVYEQY
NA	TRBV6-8	ASRGTRNTEAF
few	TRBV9	ASSDPVVEGETQY
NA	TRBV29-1	SVEGGTRTQETQY
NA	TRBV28	ASSPSGGLTQY
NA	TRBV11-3	ASSPDRARSEAF
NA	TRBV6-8	ASSDSGRVTEAF
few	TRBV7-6	ASSFRLGTGDNQPQH
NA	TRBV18	ASSDLNTGELF
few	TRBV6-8	ASSYEGYTQY
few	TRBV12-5	ASGLVLPYYEQY
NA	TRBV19	ASRNTETQY
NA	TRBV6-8	ASREWTGQGQPQH
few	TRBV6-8	ASGIGQRLTGNTIY
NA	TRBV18	ASSTQGTEQF
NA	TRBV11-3	ASSSPSGADTQY
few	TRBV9	ASSVASQAYEQY
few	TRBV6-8	ASRSGQTYGYT
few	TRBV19	ASSIQGVDTEAF
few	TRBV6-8	ASSQIRIRSTGELF
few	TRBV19	ASSMGLSSPLH
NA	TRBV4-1	ASSPTGRLNEKLF
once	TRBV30	AWSPDRGREKLF
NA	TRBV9	ASSVGLGGPYEQY
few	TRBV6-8	ATRVEGRGAYEQY